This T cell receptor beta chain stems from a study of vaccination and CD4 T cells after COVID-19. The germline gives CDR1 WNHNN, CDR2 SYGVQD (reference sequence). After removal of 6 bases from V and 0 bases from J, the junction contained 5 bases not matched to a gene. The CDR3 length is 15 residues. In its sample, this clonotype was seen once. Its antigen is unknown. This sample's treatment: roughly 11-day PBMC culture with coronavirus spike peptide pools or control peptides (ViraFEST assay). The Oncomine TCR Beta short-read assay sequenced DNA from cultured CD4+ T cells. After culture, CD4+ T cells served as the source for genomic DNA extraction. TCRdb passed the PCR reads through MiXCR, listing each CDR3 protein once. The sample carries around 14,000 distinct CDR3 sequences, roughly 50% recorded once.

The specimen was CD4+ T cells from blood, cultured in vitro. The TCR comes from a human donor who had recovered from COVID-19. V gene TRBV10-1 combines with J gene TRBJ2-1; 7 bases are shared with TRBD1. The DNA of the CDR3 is TGCGCCAGCAGCCAAGGACAGGTCTCCTACAATGAGCAGTTCTTC. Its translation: CASSQGQVSYNEQFF.